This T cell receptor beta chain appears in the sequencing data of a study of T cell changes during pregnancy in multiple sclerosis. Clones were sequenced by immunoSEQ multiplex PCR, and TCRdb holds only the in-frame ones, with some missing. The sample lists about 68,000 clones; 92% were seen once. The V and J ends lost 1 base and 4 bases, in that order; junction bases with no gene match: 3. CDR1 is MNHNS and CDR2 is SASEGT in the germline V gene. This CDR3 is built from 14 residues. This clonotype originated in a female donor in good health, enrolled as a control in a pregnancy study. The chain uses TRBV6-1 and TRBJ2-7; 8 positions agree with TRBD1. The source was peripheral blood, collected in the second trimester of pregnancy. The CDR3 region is CASSEGTGMYEQYF. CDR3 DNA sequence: TGTGCCAGCAGTGAAGGGACAGGGATGTACGAGCAGTACTTC.